This T cell receptor beta chain was observed in a study of T cell repertoires in cytomegalovirus infection. At the level of the study: Both CMV infection and a matching HLA type were indicated by public TCR beta signatures.

This clonotype was counted a few times. As yet, its antigen is unknown. CDR1 and CDR2 (germline): SEHNR, FQNEAQ (reference sequence). The CDR3 has 13 amino acids. V lost 5 bases to trimming and J lost 7 bases, with 11 bases between them. TCRdb passed the reads through MiXCR, listing each CDR3 protein once. Here the sample spans roughly 120,000 distinct CDR3 sequences, 10% being singletons. Study-wide results and limits: Ex vivo responses were dominated by HLA-C-restricted CMV-specific TCR beta clonotypes.

This receptor was identified in a human donor in good health (CMV status not recorded). Some clones in this sample may be carry-over from other donors' samples. This chain joins TRBV7-9 and TRBJ2-2, with D possibly matching TRBD2 (5 bases). Sequencing used PBMCs, sequenced either directly or after in vitro stimulation (not recorded which). The CDR3 spells CASSGSLNGELFF. The CDR3 nucleotides are TGTGCCAGCAGCGGGAGTTTGAACGGGGAGCTGTTTTTT.